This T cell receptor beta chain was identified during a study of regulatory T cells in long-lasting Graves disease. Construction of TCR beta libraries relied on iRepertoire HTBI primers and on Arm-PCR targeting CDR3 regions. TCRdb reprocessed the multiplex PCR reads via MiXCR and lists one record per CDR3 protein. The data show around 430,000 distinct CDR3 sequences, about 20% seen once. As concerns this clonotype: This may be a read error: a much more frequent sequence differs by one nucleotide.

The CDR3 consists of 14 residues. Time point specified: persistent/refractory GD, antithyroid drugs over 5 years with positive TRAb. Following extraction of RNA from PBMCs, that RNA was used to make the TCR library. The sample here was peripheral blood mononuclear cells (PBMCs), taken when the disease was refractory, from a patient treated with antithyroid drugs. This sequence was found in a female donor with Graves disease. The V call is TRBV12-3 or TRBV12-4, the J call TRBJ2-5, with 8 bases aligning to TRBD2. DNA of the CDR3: TGTGTCAGCAGTAGTGCGGGGGGACGAGAGACCCAGTACTTC. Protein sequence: CVSSSAGGRETQYF.